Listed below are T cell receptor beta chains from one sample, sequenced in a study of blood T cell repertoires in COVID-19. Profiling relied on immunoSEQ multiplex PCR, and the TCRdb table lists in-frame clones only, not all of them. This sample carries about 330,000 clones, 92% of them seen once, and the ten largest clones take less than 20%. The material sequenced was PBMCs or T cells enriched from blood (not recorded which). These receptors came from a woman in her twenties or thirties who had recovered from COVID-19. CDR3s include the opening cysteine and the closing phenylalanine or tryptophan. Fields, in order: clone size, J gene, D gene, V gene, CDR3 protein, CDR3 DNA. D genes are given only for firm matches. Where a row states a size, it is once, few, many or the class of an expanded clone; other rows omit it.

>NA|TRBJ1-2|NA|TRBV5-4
CASSLDGGGYTF
TGTGCCAGCAGCTTGGACGGCGGGGGCTACACCTTC
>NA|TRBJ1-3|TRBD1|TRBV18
CASSPLFRTGPGSGNTIYF
TGTGCCAGCTCACCACTTTTCCGGACAGGGCCCGGCTCTGGAAACACCATATATTTT
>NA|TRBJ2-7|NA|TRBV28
CASSILFSYEQYF
TGTGCCAGCAGTATACTCTTCTCCTACGAGCAGTACTTC
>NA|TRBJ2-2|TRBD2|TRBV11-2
CASSLSRLASNTGELFF
TGTGCCAGCAGCTTATCGAGACTAGCGAGTAACACCGGGGAGCTGTTTTTT
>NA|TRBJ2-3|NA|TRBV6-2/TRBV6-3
CASSHADTQYF
TGTGCCAGCAGTCATGCAGATACGCAGTATTTT
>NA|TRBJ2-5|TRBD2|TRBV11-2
CASSLGRTSGGETQYF
TGTGCCAGCAGCTTAGGGAGGACTAGCGGGGGGGAGACCCAGTACTTC
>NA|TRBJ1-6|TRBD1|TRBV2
CASRQGVNSPLHF
TGTGCCAGCAGGCAGGGGGTAAATTCACCCCTCCACTTT
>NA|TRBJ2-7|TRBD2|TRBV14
CASSPLRGGSYEQYF
TGTGCCAGCAGCCCTCTTCGGGGGGGCTCCTACGAGCAGTACTTC
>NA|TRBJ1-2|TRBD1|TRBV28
CASSYGQGAFGYTF
TGTGCCAGCAGTTACGGGCAGGGGGCGTTTGGCTACACCTTC
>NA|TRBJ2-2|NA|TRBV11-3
CASSLGAGGHTGELFF
TGTGCCAGCAGCTTGGGGGCAGGTGGGCACACCGGGGAGCTGTTTTTT
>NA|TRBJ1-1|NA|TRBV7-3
CASSPTGELGEAFF
TGTGCCAGCAGCCCTACGGGGGAGCTGGGTGAAGCTTTCTTT
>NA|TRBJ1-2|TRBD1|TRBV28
CASSRTGPYGYTF
TGTGCCAGCAGTCGGACAGGGCCCTATGGCTACACCTTC
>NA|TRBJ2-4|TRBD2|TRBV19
CASSMKSAGQNIQYF
TGTGCCAGTAGTATGAAGTCAGCGGGACAAAACATTCAGTACTTC
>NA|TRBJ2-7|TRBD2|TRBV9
CASSGERSTSGGHYEQYF
TGTGCCAGCAGCGGAGAGAGGTCGACTAGCGGGGGGCACTACGAGCAGTACTTC
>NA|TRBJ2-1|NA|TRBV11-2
CASGTRGNEQFF
TGTGCCAGCGGGACAAGGGGGAATGAGCAGTTCTTC
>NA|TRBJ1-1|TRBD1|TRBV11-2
CASSLTGGTEAFF
TGTGCCAGCAGCTTGACAGGGGGGACTGAAGCTTTCTTT
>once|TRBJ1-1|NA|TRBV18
CASSGELNTEAFF
TGTGCCAGCTCAGGGGAGCTGAACACTGAAGCTTTCTTT
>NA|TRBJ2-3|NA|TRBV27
CASRLGWSGDMDTQYF
TGTGCCAGCAGACTCGGGTGGTCTGGTGATATGGATACGCAGTATTTT
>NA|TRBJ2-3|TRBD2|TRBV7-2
CASSPNPAGLDTQYF
TGTGCCAGCAGCCCAAATCCAGCGGGATTAGATACGCAGTATTTT
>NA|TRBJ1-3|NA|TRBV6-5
CASRGGNAGNTIYF
TGTGCCAGCAGGGGGGGGAACGCTGGAAACACCATATATTTT
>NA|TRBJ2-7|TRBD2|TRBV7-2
CASSLTGGRAGYEQYF
TGTGCCAGCAGCTTAACTGGCGGGAGGGCCGGATACGAGCAGTACTTC
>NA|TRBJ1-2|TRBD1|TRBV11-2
CASSLYQGGYGYTF
TGTGCCAGCAGCTTATACCAGGGGGGCTATGGCTACACCTTC
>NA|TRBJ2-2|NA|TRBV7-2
CASSLWAGISNTGELFF
TGTGCCAGCAGCTTATGGGCGGGAATTTCGAACACCGGGGAGCTGTTTTTT
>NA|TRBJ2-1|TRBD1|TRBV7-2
CASSFRGRFHEQFF
TGTGCCAGCAGCTTCAGGGGGCGTTTTCATGAGCAGTTCTTC
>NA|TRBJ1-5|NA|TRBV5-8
CASSLGGDQPQHF
TGTGCCAGCAGCTTGGGAGGAGATCAGCCCCAGCATTTT
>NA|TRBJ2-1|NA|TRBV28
CASSFFSRNNEQFF
TGTGCCAGCAGTTTCTTCTCGAGAAACAATGAGCAGTTCTTC
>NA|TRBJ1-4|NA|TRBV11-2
CASGSPSGFNEKLFF
TGTGCCAGCGGGTCCCCGTCGGGTTTTAATGAAAAACTGTTTTTT
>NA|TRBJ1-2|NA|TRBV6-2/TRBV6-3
CASSLRRGAGYTF
TGTGCCAGCAGTCTCCGAAGGGGCGCTGGCTACACCTTC
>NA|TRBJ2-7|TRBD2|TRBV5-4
CASSSGTSRGSRYEQYF
TGTGCCAGCAGCTCCGGGACTAGCAGGGGCTCTCGCTACGAGCAGTACTTC
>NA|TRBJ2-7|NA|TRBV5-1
CASSLEQGGHEQYF
TGCGCCAGCAGCTTGGAGCAGGGGGGCCACGAGCAGTACTTC
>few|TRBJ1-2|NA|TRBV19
CASLDKNYGYTF
TGTGCCAGTCTCGACAAGAACTATGGCTACACCTTC
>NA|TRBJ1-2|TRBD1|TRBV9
CASSVGTGDYGYTF
TGTGCCAGCAGCGTAGGGACAGGGGACTATGGCTACACCTTC
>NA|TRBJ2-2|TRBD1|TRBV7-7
CASGNRGTGAGELFF
TGTGCTAGCGGAAATCGGGGGACAGGGGCCGGGGAGCTGTTTTTT
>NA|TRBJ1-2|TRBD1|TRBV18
CASSGGGGVSGYTF
TGTGCCAGCTCTGGTGGAGGGGGCGTTAGTGGCTACACCTTC
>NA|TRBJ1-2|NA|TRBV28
CASSSDGGNYGYTF
TGTGCCAGCAGCAGTGACGGGGGTAACTATGGCTACACCTTC
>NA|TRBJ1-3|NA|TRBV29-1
CSGSAGIGNTIYF
TGCAGCGGGTCGGCGGGAATTGGAAACACCATATATTTT
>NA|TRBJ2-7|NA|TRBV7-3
CASSLMAGRYEQYF
TGTGCCAGCAGCTTAATGGCGGGAAGATACGAGCAGTACTTC
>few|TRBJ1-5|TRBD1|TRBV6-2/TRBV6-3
CASSPQGGYNQPQHF
TGTGCCAGCAGTCCACAGGGGGGTTACAATCAGCCCCAGCATTTT
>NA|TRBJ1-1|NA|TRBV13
CASSLRDRMNTEAFF
TGTGCCAGCAGCCTCAGAGACAGGATGAACACTGAAGCTTTCTTT
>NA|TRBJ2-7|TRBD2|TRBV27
CASSFRLAAFEQYF
TGTGCCAGCAGTTTTCGACTAGCGGCTTTTGAGCAGTACTTC
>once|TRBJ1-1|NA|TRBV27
CASSLASGEGDTEAFF
TGTGCCAGCAGTCTGGCCTCGGGGGAAGGGGACACTGAAGCTTTCTTT
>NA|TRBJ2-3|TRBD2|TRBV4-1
CASSGSGGARTDTQYF
TGCGCCAGCAGCGGGAGCGGGGGGGCCAGAACAGATACGCAGTATTTT
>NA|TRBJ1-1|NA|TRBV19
CASSIGSREGKVQNTEAFF
TGTGCCAGTAGTATAGGAAGTAGGGAGGGCAAGGTACAGAACACTGAAGCTTTCTTT
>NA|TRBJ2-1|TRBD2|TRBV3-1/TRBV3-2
CASSSTSGEQFF
TGTGCCAGCAGCTCAACTAGCGGCGAGCAGTTCTTC
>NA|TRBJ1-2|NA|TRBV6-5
CASSYREHGYTF
TGTGCCAGCAGTTACAGGGAGCATGGCTACACCTTC
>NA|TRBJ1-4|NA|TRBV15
CATSRDPSATNEKLFF
TGTGCCACCAGCAGAGATCCGAGTGCAACTAATGAAAAACTGTTTTTT
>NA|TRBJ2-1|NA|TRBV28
CASSFRGIQYNEQFF
TGTGCCAGCAGTTTTCGAGGGATCCAATACAATGAGCAGTTCTTC
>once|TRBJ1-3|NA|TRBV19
CASSAPKDRTGNTIYF
TGTGCCAGTAGCGCTCCAAAGGACAGAACTGGAAACACCATATATTTT
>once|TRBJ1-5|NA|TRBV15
CATSRDLAGVASQPQHF
TGTGCCACCAGCAGAGATTTGGCAGGGGTTGCCAGTCAGCCCCAGCATTTT
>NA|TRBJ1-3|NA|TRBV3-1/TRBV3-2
CASSHSPTVAGNTIYF
TGTGCCAGCAGCCATAGCCCGACGGTGGCTGGAAACACCATATATTTT
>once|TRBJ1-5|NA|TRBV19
CASSTREEYNQPQHF
TGTGCCAGTAGTACAAGGGAGGAATACAATCAGCCCCAGCATTTT
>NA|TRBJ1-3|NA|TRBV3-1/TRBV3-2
CASSQDYLDSRSGNTIYF
TGTGCCAGCAGCCAAGATTACCTAGACAGCCGCTCTGGAAACACCATATATTTT
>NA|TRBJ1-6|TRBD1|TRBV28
CASSLGDRESSPLHF
TGTGCCAGCAGTTTAGGGGACAGGGAGAGTTCACCCCTCCACTTT
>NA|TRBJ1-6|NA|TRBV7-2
CASSLASGIYSPLHF
TGTGCCAGCAGCTTAGCATCGGGTATATATTCACCCCTCCACTTT
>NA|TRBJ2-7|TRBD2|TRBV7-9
CASSPGLAGSGEQYF
TGTGCCAGCAGCCCCGGACTAGCGGGGTCGGGCGAGCAGTACTTC
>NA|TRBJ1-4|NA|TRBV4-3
CASSQDGSGFNEKLFF
TGCGCCAGCAGCCAAGATGGATCGGGGTTTAATGAAAAACTGTTTTTT
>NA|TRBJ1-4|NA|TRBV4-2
CASSQDVGRTNEKLFF
TGTGCCAGCAGCCAAGATGTCGGGAGGACTAATGAAAAACTGTTTTTT
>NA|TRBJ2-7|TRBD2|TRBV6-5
CASSYLRTSGEQYF
TGTGCCAGCAGTTATCTTCGGACTAGCGGCGAGCAGTACTTC
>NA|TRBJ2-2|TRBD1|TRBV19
CASNKGTGTGELFF
TGTGCCAGTAACAAAGGGACAGGAACCGGGGAGCTGTTTTTT